This T cell receptor (beta chain) was recorded in a study of T cells after yellow fever vaccination. Germline trimming cut 7 bases from V and 7 bases from J; bases unmatched to any gene: 22. The CDR3 has 18 residues. Germline CDR1 reads MNHEY; CDR2 reads SVGEGT. Study findings and constraints: Relatively few clonotypes were ones that appeared in both CD4 and CD8 compartments. By day 5 rather than day 15, the secondary response had peaked, though it was weaker. At less than 97% for CD4 and about 87% for CD8, most primary-vaccination clones showed up again after the booster.

Using its own MiXCR run on the 5' RACE reads, TCRdb lists one record per CDR3 protein. The repertoire holds approximately 550,000 distinct CDR3 sequences, with roughly 19% as singletons. A word on this clonotype: Its cognate antigen is unknown.

The source material was PBMCs, sampled 15 days after the yellow fever booster vaccination. This TCR was recovered from a man aged 30-40 years who received the YFV17D yellow fever vaccine. The genes are TRBV6-2 or TRBV6-3 and TRBJ2-4; TRBD2 agrees at 7 bases. CDR3 amino acids: CASKNGGFRAWPSNIQYF. The CDR3 DNA reads as TGTGCCAGCAAAAACGGGGGGTTCAGGGCCTGGCCGTCCAACATTCAGTACTTC.